A selection of T cell receptor beta chains follows, all from one sample in a study of T cell responses to AZD1222 COVID-19 vaccine. TCRdb's copy holds only in-frame clones and misses some; the assay was immunoSEQ multiplex PCR. The data contain 200,000 or so clones, roughly 92% of them singletons. Sequencing was performed on peripheral blood, taken 28 days after the second AZD1222 dose. These receptors were taken from an adult who received the AZD1222 COVID-19 vaccine. CDR3s leave out the opening cysteine and the closing phenylalanine or tryptophan.

J: TRBJ1-1
V: TRBV5-4
CDR3: ASSLEGAARAF

J: TRBJ2-3
V: TRBV11-2
CDR3: ASSTGLAGGTVPTQY

J: TRBJ2-1
V: TRBV12-3/TRBV12-4
CDR3: ASSLQAAEQF

J: TRBJ1-1
V: TRBV28
CDR3: ASSLAFRQGVNTEAF

J: TRBJ1-2
V: TRBV28
CDR3: ASSAANYGYT

J: TRBJ1-2
V: TRBV18
CDR3: ASSPPPRVVNYGYT

J: TRBJ2-7
V: TRBV10-3
CDR3: AISGTGTEQY

J: TRBJ1-1
V: TRBV7-3
CDR3: ASSSQGNTEAF

J: TRBJ1-5
V: TRBV10-3
CDR3: AISEAGFREGNQPQH

J: TRBJ2-1
V: TRBV6-6
CDR3: ATHLLGGGIEQF

J: TRBJ1-2
V: TRBV4-1
CDR3: ASSHSGHPPFGYT

J: TRBJ2-3
V: TRBV11-2
CDR3: ASSLTGTLSTDTQY

J: TRBJ1-5
V: TRBV1
CDR3: TSSQERLTRYSNQPQH

J: TRBJ1-4
V: TRBV10-1
CDR3: ASSEPRDREEKLF

J: TRBJ1-1
V: TRBV11-2
CDR3: ASSLGIETTF

J: TRBJ1-3
V: TRBV4-2
CDR3: ASSQETGSGNTIY

J: TRBJ1-2
V: TRBV6-5
CDR3: ASSRQVAYGYT

J: TRBJ2-7
V: TRBV19
CDR3: ASSMGGQGARREQY

J: TRBJ2-7
V: TRBV7-9
CDR3: ASSLVTGAYEQY

J: TRBJ1-5
V: TRBV18
CDR3: ASSPQGNQPQH

J: TRBJ1-1
V: TRBV6-5
CDR3: ASSPGTSNTEAF

J: TRBJ1-5
V: TRBV19
CDR3: ASSTGRLSNQPQH

J: TRBJ1-1
V: TRBV10-3
CDR3: AISEQGNTEAF

J: TRBJ1-1
V: TRBV7-3
CDR3: ASSLIGNTEAF

J: TRBJ1-5
V: TRBV15
CDR3: ATSPAGYSNQPQH

J: TRBJ2-1
V: TRBV5-1
CDR3: ASSYRGSYNEQF

J: TRBJ2-7
V: TRBV11-2
CDR3: ASSPSTGRSSYEQY

J: TRBJ1-6
V: TRBV5-1
CDR3: ASSLEGARSPLH

J: TRBJ2-1
V: TRBV28
CDR3: ASRNREGSYNEQF

J: TRBJ2-1
V: TRBV7-2
CDR3: ASSLMGNGNEQF

J: TRBJ2-7
V: TRBV4-3
CDR3: ASSQEGWGQGWEQY

J: TRBJ1-4
V: TRBV7-9
CDR3: ASSSGQGSTNEKLF